This passage covers 14 T cell receptor beta chains from one sample sequenced in a study of blood T cell repertoires in COVID-19. Repertoires were generated with immunoSEQ multiplex PCR, while TCRdb's copy carries only in-frame clones and drops some. The table lists some 210,000 clones, 84% of them singletons. The sequencing sample was made of peripheral blood. The receptor source for this set is a woman aged 45-59 years with active or convalescent COVID-19.

This chain joins TRBV9 and TRBJ1-2; D gene ambiguous. V was clipped by 0 bases and J by 0 bases, with 15 bases between them. CDR1 SGDLS and CDR2 YYNGEE come from the germline V gene. This CDR3 contains 17 residues. CDR3 sequence reads: CASSVATSGGANYGYTF. In DNA, the CDR3 is TGTGCCAGCAGCGTAGCTACAAGTGGTGGAGCTAACTATGGCTACACCTTC.

This clone came up a few times. V gene TRBV4-2 combines with J gene TRBJ1-2; 9 positions agree with TRBD1. The CDR3 extends over 16 amino acids. V was pared by 4 bases and J by 6 bases, with 12 bases of the junction left unmatched. In germline, CDR1 is LGHNA, CDR2 YNFKEQ. CDR3 bases: TGTGCCAGCAGCCGGCCCACCCTAGACAGGGGGGATGGCTACACCTTC. This gives the protein CASSRPTLDRGDGYTF.

The chain links TRBV5-4 to TRBJ1-1, with 11 bases that match TRBD1. The germline V gene encodes CDR1 SGHNT and CDR2 YYREEE (reference sequence). The CDR3 is 18 amino acids. With 1 base clipped from V and 0 bases from J, the junction kept 8 bases outside the gene matches. CDR3 DNA: TGTGCCAGCAGCTTGTTGGGACAGGGGGTCTCCATGAACACTGAAGCTTTCTTT. Protein: CASSLLGQGVSMNTEAFF. The variable domain in full, with the rest retrieved from reference TRBV5-4 and TRBJ1-1, is ETGVTQSPTHLIKTRGQQVTLRCSSQSGHNTVSWYQQALGQGPQFIFQYYREEENGRGNFPPRFSGLQFPNYSSELNVNALELDDSALYLCASSLLGQGVSMNTEAFFGQGTRLTVV.

J is TRBJ1-1 and V is TRBV24-1, with 8 nucleotides matching TRBD1. The CDR3 extends over 15 amino acids. Germline V lookup: CDR1 KGHDR, CDR2 SFDVKD. V dropped 4 bases and J dropped 5; count of bases not matched to a gene: 8. The CDR3 region is CATSDLRQGRTEAFF. The CDR3 bases are TGTGCCACCAGTGACCTCCGACAGGGGAGGACTGAAGCTTTCTTT.

The V gene is TRBV10-1, the J gene TRBJ2-5; a weak D match, TRBD2 (5 bases). The V and J ends lost 0 bases and 5 bases respectively, with 13 bases between them. Germline V CDR1 and CDR2: WNHNN, SYGVQD (reference sequence). The CDR3 totals 15 residues. CDR3 nucleotides: TGCGCCAGCAGTGAGTCGAAGGGTGGCGGGGAGACCCAGTACTTC. It yields the protein CASSESKGGGETQYF.

This clone is medium-sized (0.01 to 0.1%). The gene calls are TRBV2 and TRBJ1-2, with D unresolved. V lost 0 bases, J lost 4 bases, and 9 bases lay in between. This CDR3 has 14 amino acids. The germline V gene encodes CDR1 SNHLY and CDR2 FYNNEI. Written as DNA, the CDR3 is TGTGCCAGCAGTGAAGCGCGAACAGCCTATGGCTACACCTTC. It codes for CASSEARTAYGYTF. The complete variable domain, with remaining parts taken from reference TRBV2 and TRBJ1-2, reads EPEVTQTPSHQVTQMGQEVILRCVPISNHLYFYWYRQILGQKVEFLVSFYNNEISEKSEIFDDQFSVERPDGSNFTLKIRSTKLEDSAMYFCASSEARTAYGYTFGSGTRLTVV.

The genes are TRBV6-5 and TRBJ1-2; TRBD1 matches 7 bases. CDR3 length equals 15 residues. The germline CDR1 and CDR2 sequences are MNHEY and SVGAGI. The junction had 7 bases not matched to a gene; V was cut back by 6 bases and J by 0 bases. CDR3 nucleotide sequence: TGTGCCAGCAGCCGAGGGGACAGAGCTAACTATGGCTACACCTTC. As protein: CASSRGDRANYGYTF.

V usage is TRBV11-2 and J usage is TRBJ2-1; TRBD2 matches 12 bases. The junction had 5 bases not matched to a gene; V was cut back by 3 bases and J by 8 bases. CDR1 and CDR2 (germline): SGHAT, FQNNGV. The CDR3 loop spans 15 amino acids. Here the CDR3 reads CASSFLAGGAYEQFF. CDR3 in DNA: TGTGCCAGCAGCTTCCTAGCGGGGGGGGCCTATGAGCAGTTCTTC.

The rearrangement links TRBV6-1 to TRBJ2-3; no reliable D call. In germline, CDR1 is MNHNS, CDR2 SASEGT. Trimming removed 2 bases from V and 8 bases from J, with 8 bases in between. The CDR3 covers 12 residues. DNA for the CDR3: TGTGCCAGCAGTGAACGTCTGGCTACGCAGTATTTT. It specifies CASSERLATQYF.

The chain joins TRBV11-2 to TRBJ2-4; tentatively, D is TRBD1 (6 bases). The CDR3 covers 18 residues. The germline V gene encodes CDR1 SGHAT and CDR2 FQNNGV. Trimming took 3 bases from V and 0 from J, leaving 18 bases between them. The CDR3 here is CASSFEPGTSRAKNIQYF. CDR3 DNA: TGTGCCAGCAGCTTTGAACCTGGGACAAGTAGAGCCAAAAACATTCAGTACTTC.

The chain carries TRBV9 and TRBJ2-1; 7 nucleotides line up with TRBD2. Germline CDR1 is SGDLS and CDR2 is YYNGEE. CDR3 length: 16 amino acids. V shed 0 bases and J 3 bases; nucleotides not matched to a gene: 6. For the CDR3, the DNA is TGTGCCAGCAGCGTAGTGGCTAGCGGCCGCTACAATGAGCAGTTCTTC. Translating it yields CASSVVASGRYNEQFF.

V gene TRBV3-1 (or the pseudogene TRBV3-2) combines with J gene TRBJ1-2, with D perhaps matching TRBD1 (6 bases). Trimming pared 0 bases from V and 4 bases from J, leaving 12 bases between. CDR3 size: 15 residues. Per germline, CDR1 LGHDT and CDR2 YNNKEL (reference sequence). The CDR3 sequence is CASSQDIRGSYGYTF. CDR3 in DNA: TGTGCCAGCAGCCAAGATATCAGGGGCTCCTATGGCTACACCTTC.

The chain couples TRBV5-6 to TRBJ1-4, with D possibly matching TRBD1 (5 bases). Germline lookup yields CDR1 SGHDT and CDR2 YYEEEE. Trimming removed 4 bases from V and 3 bases from J, with 13 bases in between. This CDR3 comprises 15 residues. The CDR3 region is CASSDLGGANEKLFF. The CDR3 DNA follows: TGTGCCAGCAGCGACCTCGGAGGGGCTAATGAAAAACTGTTTTTT.

The chain recombines TRBV5-1 with TRBJ1-6; TRBD1 aligns across 8 bases. The V and J ends lost 3 bases and 3 bases, in that order; junction bases with no gene match: 2. Germline V gene lookup returns CDR1 SGHRS and CDR2 YFSETQ. This CDR3 comprises 15 residues. This CDR3 reads CASSSTGDYNSPLHF. CDR3 DNA: TGCGCCAGCAGCTCGACAGGGGACTATAATTCACCCCTCCACTTT.